This passage covers 18 T cell receptor beta chains from one sample sequenced in a study of shared clonotypes between healthy human individuals. Clones were sequenced by immunoSEQ multiplex PCR, and TCRdb holds only the in-frame ones, with some missing. The sample holds some 2.1 million clones, approximately 95% seen once. Sequenced sample: naive CD4+ T cells sorted from blood. As to subset: CD45RA+ positively selected. The receptors were gathered from a man aged 18 to 29 in good health.

The chain employs TRBV7-2 and TRBJ1-6, with 7 bases aligning to TRBD1. V lost 4 bases to trimming and J lost 8 bases; unmatched junction nucleotides: 5. The CDR3 runs 14 residues. Looked up from germline, CDR1 is SGHTA and CDR2 is FQGNSA. CDR3 amino acids: CASSSGQRYSPLHF. The CDR3 DNA reads as TGTGCCAGCAGCTCGGGACAGCGATATTCACCCCTCCACTTT.

The V call is TRBV7-9, the J call TRBJ2-7, with 10 bases that match TRBD2. V dropped 5 bases and J dropped 1; count of bases not matched to a gene: 8. This CDR3 region has 16 residues. From germline, CDR1 is SEHNR and CDR2 FQNEAQ (reference sequence). In DNA form, the CDR3 reads TGTGCCAGCAGCCCGCTCGGACTAGCGGAGTCCTACGAGCAGTACTTC. It codes for CASSPLGLAESYEQYF.

This chain uses TRBV5-4 with TRBJ1-1, with 8 bases identical to TRBD1. V lost 4 bases, J lost 2 bases, and 10 bases stayed unmatched. Germline lookup yields CDR1 SGHNT and CDR2 YYREEE (reference sequence). This CDR3 region has 16 residues. The CDR3 DNA is TGTGCCAGCAGCCCAAACAGGGGGTCAATAAACACTGAAGCTTTCTTT. Translating gives CASSPNRGSINTEAFF.

The chain employs TRBV29-1 and TRBJ2-1, with 9 bases fitting TRBD2. The J segment lost 5 bases and the V segment lost 4 bases, leaving 3 bases of the junction unmatched. There are 13 residues in the CDR3. CDR1 SQVTM and CDR2 ANQGSEA come from the germline V gene. The CDR3 loop reads CSVGGRANNEQFF. The CDR3 bases are TGCAGCGTTGGCGGGAGGGCCAACAATGAGCAGTTCTTC.

The gene calls are TRBV30 and TRBJ2-2; D uncertain. Germline CDR1 is GTSNPN and CDR2 is SVGIG (reference sequence). V dropped 3 bases and J dropped 1 base, with 9 bases sitting between them. The CDR3 covers 14 residues. CDR3 amino acids: CAWRQLLNTGELFF. The CDR3 DNA sequence: TGTGCCTGGAGGCAGCTCCTGAACACCGGGGAGCTGTTTTTT.

This sequence joins TRBV2 and TRBJ2-3, with a weak D call TRBD1 (6 bases). The CDR3 runs 15 residues. CDR1 and CDR2 from the germline V gene are SNHLY and FYNNEI. Trimming stripped 3 bases from V and 2 bases from J, with 12 bases between. The CDR3 here is CASSELGGNTDTQYF. The CDR3 DNA is TGTGCCAGCAGTGAGTTAGGGGGTAACACAGATACGCAGTATTTT. Combining the CDR3 with reference TRBV2 and TRBJ2-3 gives the whole variable domain EPEVTQTPSHQVTQMGQEVILRCVPISNHLYFYWYRQILGQKVEFLVSFYNNEISEKSEIFDDQFSVERPDGSNFTLKIRSTKLEDSAMYFCASSELGGNTDTQYFGPGTRLTVL.

The V and J genes are TRBV7-9 and TRBJ1-2, with no clear D. The CDR3 runs 15 residues. Germline V gives CDR1 SEHNR, CDR2 FQNEAQ (reference sequence). Trimming left V 1 base short and J 4 bases short, with 13 bases between. In DNA, the CDR3 is TGTGCCAGCAGCTTAGAGGGCCCTCGCGGCTATGGCTACACCTTC. Translated, it gives CASSLEGPRGYGYTF.

This clone was recorded only once. This rearrangement joins TRBV4-3 to TRBJ2-6; TRBD2 aligns across 12 bases. CDR3 length: 20 residues. Germline trimming cut 2 bases from V and 2 bases from J; bases unmatched to any gene: 10. CDR1 and CDR2 from the germline V gene are LGHNA and YSLEER. The CDR3 loop reads CASSQKARLAGEAGANVLTF. CDR3 coding DNA: TGCGCCAGCAGCCAAAAAGCGAGACTAGCGGGAGAAGCTGGGGCCAACGTCCTGACTTTC.

The chain joins TRBV19 to TRBJ1-6; 9 bases agree with TRBD1. J lost 10 bases, V lost 5 bases, and 9 bases had no gene match. This CDR3 is 15 amino acids long. Germline loops: CDR1 LNHDA, CDR2 SQIVND (reference sequence). The CDR3 here is CASSSPGQGASPLHF. The DNA of the CDR3 is TGTGCCAGTAGTTCACCGGGACAGGGAGCATCACCCCTCCACTTT. The full variable domain, completed using reference TRBV19 and TRBJ1-6, is DGGITQSPKYLFRKEGQNVTLSCEQNLNHDAMYWYRQDPGQGLRLIYYSQIVNDFQKGDIAEGYSVSREKKESFPLTVTSAQKNPTAFYLCASSSPGQGASPLHFGNGTRLTVT.

The rearrangement joins TRBV19 to TRBJ2-7; 11 bases agree with TRBD2. This CDR3 comprises 14 residues. From germline, CDR1 is LNHDA and CDR2 SQIVND (reference sequence). V shed 5 bases and J 5 bases; nucleotides not matched to a gene: 5. The DNA for the CDR3 is TGTGCCAGTAGTCCTAGCGGGAGGTTGGACGAGCAGTACTTC. Protein product: CASSPSGRLDEQYF.

The chain carries TRBV7-8 and TRBJ1-2; possible D gene TRBD1, 6 bases. The CDR3 covers 15 residues. Germline V CDR1 and CDR2: SGHVS, FQNEAQ. V was cut by 1 base and J by 6 bases, with 15 bases left in between. The CDR3 loop is CASSLVTGADHGYTF. DNA of the CDR3: TGTGCCAGCAGCTTAGTGACAGGCGCGGATCATGGCTACACCTTC. Supplemented by reference TRBV7-8 and TRBJ1-2, the full variable domain reads GAGVSQSPRYKVAKRGQDVALRCDPISGHVSLFWYQQALGQGPEFLTYFQNEAQLDKSGLPSDRFFAERPEGSVSTLKIQRTQQEDSAVYLCASSLVTGADHGYTFGSGTRLTVV.

Only one count was recorded for this clone. CDR3 bases: TGTGCCAGCAGGTCATCAAACATTCAGTACTTC. Amino acid sequence: CASRSSNIQYF. The genes are TRBV6-5 and TRBJ2-4; D gene ambiguous. From germline, CDR1 is MNHEY and CDR2 SVGAGI. The CDR3 has 11 residues. V lost 6 bases to trimming and J lost 6 bases, with 6 bases between them.

V usage is TRBV29-1 and J usage is TRBJ2-5; D is undetermined. Germline CDR1 is SQVTM and CDR2 is ANQGSEA. Trimming removed 4 bases at V and 2 bases at J, with 11 bases between. This CDR3 has 13 amino acids. The CDR3 DNA is TGCAGCGTTGGGCCCCGGTTGCAAGAGACCCAGTACTTC. This gives the protein CSVGPRLQETQYF.

This rearrangement joins TRBV6-6 to TRBJ1-2, with TRBD1 as a possible D gene (5 bases). Trimming stripped 7 bases from V and 1 base from J, with 19 bases between. Germline CDR1 is MNHNY and CDR2 is SVGAGI (reference sequence). The CDR3 spans 16 residues. In DNA form, the CDR3 reads TGTGCCAGCACGCCCGGGGCAACAGGCCTTAACTATGGCTACACCTTC. It translates to CASTPGATGLNYGYTF.

The chain combines TRBV10-3 with TRBJ2-5; weak D call: TRBD1 (6 bases). This CDR3 has 13 residues. Germline V gene lookup returns CDR1 ENHRY and CDR2 SYGVKD. The ends were cut back, 8 bases at V and 5 bases at J, with 15 bases in the middle. In DNA form, the CDR3 reads TGTGCCATCCGCAGCAGGGGCGCGGAGACCCAGTACTTC. It encodes CAIRSRGAETQYF.

This clone was counted a single time. The V gene is TRBV7-2, the J gene TRBJ2-7, with 7 bases that match TRBD1. Germline V gives CDR1 SGHTA, CDR2 FQGNSA. This CDR3 is 14 amino acids long. Trimming at V came to 5 bases and at J to 1 base, leaving 5 bases not matched to a gene. The CDR3 nucleotides are TGTGCCAGCAGCAACGACAGGGCATCCTACGAGCAGTACTTC. It is translated as CASSNDRASYEQYF.

The rearrangement joins TRBV5-1 to TRBJ2-1, with 10 positions matching TRBD2. The CDR3 runs 16 residues. Germline V gives CDR1 SGHRS, CDR2 YFSETQ. V dropped 0 bases and J dropped 4; count of bases not matched to a gene: 4. The CDR3 region is CASSLGTSGKYNEQFF. CDR3 bases: TGCGCCAGCAGCTTGGGGACTAGCGGCAAATACAATGAGCAGTTCTTC. The full variable domain, with the rest looked up from reference TRBV5-1 and TRBJ2-1, is KAGVTQTPRYLIKTRGQQVTLSCSPISGHRSVSWYQQTPGQGLQFLFEYFSETQRNKGNFPGRFSGRQFSNSRSEMNVSTLELGDSALYLCASSLGTSGKYNEQFFGPGTRLTVL.

Concerning this clone: Other DNA sequences in this specimen translate into the identical CDR3. This chain links TRBV6-5 with TRBJ2-1; D perhaps matches TRBD1 (5 bases). The length of the CDR3 is 15 residues. Germline lookup yields CDR1 MNHEY and CDR2 SVGAGI. Trimming pared 2 bases from V and 1 base from J, leaving 9 bases between. CDR3 region: CASSYGQGSYNEQFF. For the CDR3, the DNA is TGTGCCAGCAGTTACGGGCAGGGTTCCTACAATGAGCAGTTCTTC.